A single sample is the source of the 16 T cell receptor beta chains below, sequenced in a study of shared T cell receptors in the human thymus. This table comes from immunoSEQ multiplex PCR, and its TCRdb copy is limited to in-frame clones, with some not included. There are about 380,000 clones in the sample; roughly 94% occur only once, and approximately 0.02% lies in the top ten. The sample comprised thymocytes. Source of these receptors: a human donor.

In its sample, this clone was seen once. The V call is TRBV5-1, the J call TRBJ2-7; the match to TRBD2 covers 7 bases. CDR3 size: 14 residues. The J segment lost 5 bases and the V segment lost 4 bases, leaving 9 bases of the junction unmatched. From germline, CDR1 is SGHRS and CDR2 YFSETQ. The CDR3 sequence: CASSRGVPKNEQYF. CDR3 DNA sequence: TGCGCCAGCAGCCGGGGGGTGCCAAAGAACGAGCAGTACTTC.

The chain joins TRBV28 to TRBJ1-1, with unresolved D. Germline CDR1 reads MDHEN; CDR2 reads SYDVKM. V shed 4 bases and J shed 4 bases, with 13 bases lying between them. The CDR3 sequence is 14 residues long. DNA of the CDR3: TGTGCCAGCAGTTATGATTCGCCGGGCACTGAAGCTTTCTTT. It translates to CASSYDSPGTEAFF.

This chain joins TRBV7-8 and TRBJ2-7; 11 bases are shared with TRBD2. Germline CDR1 and CDR2: SGHVS and FQNEAQ. This CDR3 spans 16 amino acids. Trimming at V came to 3 bases and at J to 1 base, leaving 5 bases not matched to a gene. The CDR3 is CASSLTTSGNSYEQYF. CDR3 bases: TGTGCCAGCAGCTTGACGACTAGCGGGAATTCCTACGAGCAGTACTTC. Filled out from reference TRBV7-8 and TRBJ2-7, the complete variable domain reads GAGVSQSPRYKVAKRGQDVALRCDPISGHVSLFWYQQALGQGPEFLTYFQNEAQLDKSGLPSDRFFAERPEGSVSTLKIQRTQQEDSAVYLCASSLTTSGNSYEQYFGPGTRLTVT.

The V call is TRBV10-2, the J call TRBJ2-1, with 12 bases identical to TRBD2. After removal of 6 bases from V and 6 bases from J, the junction contained 9 bases not matched to a gene. Germline assignment: CDR1 WSHSY and CDR2 SAAADI. CDR3 length equals 16 residues. The CDR3 is CASSARLAGGGNEQFF. In nucleotides, the CDR3 is TGCGCCAGCAGCGCTAGGCTAGCGGGAGGGGGCAATGAGCAGTTCTTC.

The chain uses TRBV11-3 and TRBJ2-3; 8 bases line up with TRBD2. After removal of 5 bases from V and 3 bases from J, the junction contained 10 bases not matched to a gene. Looked up from germline, CDR1 is SGHNT and CDR2 is YENEEA. The CDR3 sequence is 16 residues long. CDR3 sequence: CASSNKVSSGTDTQYF. The DNA for the CDR3 is TGTGCCAGCAGCAATAAAGTGTCTAGCGGGACAGATACGCAGTATTTT.

The chain joins TRBV7-8 to TRBJ2-7; 8 bases agree with TRBD1. CDR1 SGHVS and CDR2 FQNEAQ come from the germline V gene. This CDR3 spans 14 amino acids. J lost 4 bases, V lost 5 bases, and 7 bases had no gene match. The chain's CDR3 is CASSDRTGRYEQYF. The CDR3 nucleotides read TGTGCCAGCAGCGACCGGACAGGGAGGTACGAGCAGTACTTC.

The V and J genes are TRBV28 and TRBJ2-5; tentatively, D is TRBD2 (5 bases). Looked up from germline, CDR1 is MDHEN and CDR2 is SYDVKM. V shed 0 bases and J shed 7 bases, with 18 bases lying between them. This CDR3 region has 16 residues. CDR3 in amino acids: CASSLWVATAVRTQYF. The CDR3 DNA follows: TGTGCCAGCAGTTTATGGGTAGCGACCGCGGTCCGGACCCAGTACTTC. The full variable domain, completed using reference TRBV28 and TRBJ2-5, is DVKVTQSSRYLVKRTGEKVFLECVQDMDHENMFWYRQDPGLGLRLIYFSYDVKMKEKGDIPEGYSVSREKKERFSLILESASTNQTSMYLCASSLWVATAVRTQYFGPGTRLLVL.

This rearrangement joins TRBV28 to TRBJ1-2; 9 nucleotides line up with TRBD1. V lost 5 bases to trimming and J lost 4 bases; unmatched junction nucleotides: 11. The CDR3 runs to 16 residues. CDR1 and CDR2 from the germline V gene are MDHEN and SYDVKM. The DNA of the CDR3 is TGTGCCAGCAGTCAAAGACAGGGGGTGAGGTCCTATGGCTACACCTTC. As protein: CASSQRQGVRSYGYTF.

This clone has a single count. V usage is TRBV7-9 and J usage is TRBJ2-4; 7 positions match TRBD2. With V trimmed by 3 bases and J by 2 bases, 7 bases remained unmatched. CDR3 size: 16 residues. The germline gives CDR1 SEHNR, CDR2 FQNEAQ (reference sequence). CDR3 sequence: CASSLEKAGPKNIQYF. The CDR3 DNA sequence: TGTGCCAGCAGCTTGGAAAAAGCGGGACCCAAAAACATTCAGTACTTC.

This clone was detected a few times. The V gene is TRBV10-1, the J gene TRBJ2-7, with 9 bases matching TRBD2. The CDR3 covers 13 residues. V shed 6 bases, J shed 6 bases, and the junction held 6 bases outside the gene matches. Germline CDR1 reads WNHNN; CDR2 reads SYGVQD (reference sequence). DNA for the CDR3: TGCGCCAGCAGCGCCCGGCGGGAGGGCGAGCAGTACTTC. Amino acids: CASSARREGEQYF.

CDR3 nucleotide sequence: TGTGCCAGCAGCGTAGTTCCCAGCGGGAAAGCCCACGAGCAGTACTTC. This translates into CASSVVPSGKAHEQYF. This chain joins TRBV9 and TRBJ2-7, with 7 bases matching TRBD2. CDR3 size: 16 residues. V lost 0 bases to trimming and J lost 5 bases; unmatched junction nucleotides: 11. Looked up from germline, CDR1 is SGDLS and CDR2 is YYNGEE.

This clone was detected only a few times. The chain carries TRBV10-2 and TRBJ2-7; no firm D call. Germline assignment: CDR1 WSHSY and CDR2 SAAADI. V was clipped by 7 bases and J by 5 bases, with 6 bases between them. The CDR3 consists of 10 residues. CDR3 region: CASMFDEQYF. CDR3 bases: TGCGCCAGCATGTTCGACGAGCAGTACTTC.

The chain employs TRBV30 and TRBJ1-4; D is unclear. CDR1 is GTSNPN and CDR2 is SVGIG in the germline V gene (reference sequence). Deletions cut 1 base from V and 12 bases from J, with 9 bases between. The CDR3 is 11 amino acids. The DNA for the CDR3 is TGTGCCTGGAGTGGTCGCGGCCAACTGTTTTTT. Translated: CAWSGRGQLFF.

The CDR3 protein is CASTGTTGPDTQYF. CDR3 coding DNA: TGTGCCAGCACCGGGACCACGGGCCCAGATACGCAGTATTTT. The chain employs TRBV2 and TRBJ2-3; D possibly matches TRBD1 or TRBD2 (5 bases each). The V and J ends lost 7 bases and 4 bases respectively, with 15 bases between them. Germline V gives CDR1 SNHLY, CDR2 FYNNEI. This CDR3 has 14 residues. Looking up the rest from reference TRBV2 and TRBJ2-3 gives the full variable domain: EPEVTQTPSHQVTQMGQEVILRCVPISNHLYFYWYRQILGQKVEFLVSFYNNEISEKSEIFDDQFSVERPDGSNFTLKIRSTKLEDSAMYFCASTGTTGPDTQYFGPGTRLTVL.

This chain uses TRBV6-5 with TRBJ2-3; 7 bases agree with TRBD1. This CDR3 region has 15 residues. J was trimmed by 0 bases and V by 5 bases; bases with no gene match: 5. The germline V gene has CDR1 MNHEY and CDR2 SVGAGI. This chain's CDR3 is CASSVDRTSTDTQYF. The CDR3 nucleotides read TGTGCCAGCAGTGTGGACAGGACTAGCACAGATACGCAGTATTTT.

This rearrangement joins TRBV7-2 to TRBJ2-1; 12 nucleotides line up with TRBD2. This CDR3 has 16 residues. Germline V gives CDR1 SGHTA, CDR2 FQGNSA. J was trimmed by 4 bases and V by 5 bases; bases with no gene match: 6. The DNA for the CDR3 is TGTGCCAGCAGCCCGACTAGCGGGAGTACTTACAATGAGCAGTTCTTC. Translating it yields CASSPTSGSTYNEQFF.